Shown below are 14 T cell receptor beta chains from a single sample sequenced in a study of blood T cell repertoires in COVID-19. The method was immunoSEQ multiplex PCR; TCRdb's version includes in-frame clones alone and lacks a portion of them. The data hold around 140,000 clones, with more than 65% observed a single time. The sequenced sample was peripheral blood. These TCRs come from an older woman with acute or convalescent COVID-19.

This clone has only a few counts. The V call is TRBV5-1, the J call TRBJ2-7; 12 bases align to TRBD1. The CDR3 spans 21 residues. CDR1 is SGHRS, CDR2 YFSETQ, per germline. V gave up 4 bases and J gave up 5 bases; unmatched junction bases: 25. CDR3 DNA: TGCGCCAGCAGCACGACCCCCGGGGGGACAGGGGGCAAACTAGCGGGCAACGAGCAGTACTTC. This translates into CASSTTPGGTGGKLAGNEQYF.

The V gene is TRBV10-2, the J gene TRBJ1-2, with a possible D match to TRBD1 (5 bases). Trimming removed 10 bases from V and 2 bases from J, with 11 bases in between. The CDR3 consists of 12 residues. Looked up from germline, CDR1 is WSHSY and CDR2 is SAAADI. This chain's CDR3 is CATSDRNYGYTF. The CDR3 nucleotides read TGCGCCACCTCTGACAGAAACTATGGCTACACCTTC.

V usage is TRBV3-1 (or the pseudogene TRBV3-2) and J usage is TRBJ2-1, with 15 bases that match TRBD2. Germline lookup yields CDR1 LGHDT and CDR2 YNNKEL (reference sequence). Trimming at V came to 0 bases and at J to 6 bases, leaving 0 bases not matched to a gene. The CDR3 spans 16 residues. The CDR3 sequence is CASSQEGLAGGNEQFF. The CDR3 nucleotides are TGTGCCAGCAGCCAAGAGGGACTAGCGGGAGGCAATGAGCAGTTCTTC.

V is TRBV6-5 and J is TRBJ1-2; no clear D gene. Germline V gives CDR1 MNHEY, CDR2 SVGAGI. This CDR3 region has 12 residues. With 6 bases removed from V and 5 bases from J, the gap between germline ends came to 10 bases. Here the CDR3 reads CASRTRPYGYTF. In nucleotides, the CDR3 is TGTGCCAGCAGGACTAGGCCTTATGGCTACACCTTC.

The V gene is TRBV6-5, the J gene TRBJ1-2; 7 bases align to TRBD1. CDR3 length: 12 residues. Trimming cost V 5 bases and J 7 bases; bases outside gene matches: 4. Germline V lookup: CDR1 MNHEY, CDR2 SVGAGI. The CDR3 is CASSTGERGYTF. CDR3 nucleotide sequence: TGTGCCAGCAGTACAGGGGAACGTGGCTACACCTTC.

The chain has TRBV7-9 and TRBJ1-1; D unclear. The CDR3 is 16 residues long. Trimming pared 5 bases from V and 1 base from J, leaving 17 bases between. Looked up from germline, CDR1 is SEHNR and CDR2 is FQNEAQ (reference sequence). CDR3 bases: TGTGCCAGCAGCCCGGGAGGAGAATTCTCGAACACTGAAGCTTTCTTT. This gives the protein CASSPGGEFSNTEAFF. The full variable domain, in which reference TRBV7-9 and TRBJ1-1 provide the parts outside the CDR3, is DTGVSQNPRHKITKRGQNVTFRCDPISEHNRLYWYRQTLGQGPEFLTYFQNEAQLEKSRLLSDRFSAERPKGSFSTLEIQRTEQGDSAMYLCASSPGGEFSNTEAFFGQGTRLTVV.

This clone was counted a few times. The chain employs TRBV30 and TRBJ2-7, with 14 positions matching TRBD2. CDR3 size: 15 residues. CDR1 and CDR2 from the germline V gene are GTSNPN and SVGIG (reference sequence). With 2 bases clipped from V and 4 bases from J, the junction kept 4 bases outside the gene matches. For the CDR3, the DNA is TGTGCCTGGAGTTTCGGGACTAGCGGGAGATACGAGCAGTACTTC. Protein: CAWSFGTSGRYEQYF.

The J gene is TRBJ2-7, the V gene TRBV28, with D perhaps TRBD1 (6 bases). Germline V gene sequence: CDR1 MDHEN, CDR2 SYDVKM. The CDR3 has 16 residues. Trimming took off 5 bases at V and 4 bases at J, with 21 bases between the two ends. CDR3 amino acids: CASSPPDIRGMYEQYF. The CDR3 DNA is TGTGCCAGCAGTCCCCCGGACATAAGGGGGATGTACGAGCAGTACTTC.

The chain couples TRBV5-4 to TRBJ2-5; D is unresolved. Trimming took off 4 bases at V and 4 bases at J, with 20 bases between the two ends. The CDR3 has 16 amino acids. The V gene's germline CDR1 is SGHNT and CDR2 YYREEE (reference sequence). CDR3 in DNA: TGTGCCAGCAGCCCCGACTCATTTTCTGCTGTAGAGACCCAGTACTTC. It encodes CASSPDSFSAVETQYF.

V and J are TRBV15 and TRBJ2-7, with D perhaps matching TRBD1 (6 bases). The CDR3 runs to 16 residues. Deletions cut 3 bases from V and 4 bases from J, with 19 bases between. Germline V CDR1 and CDR2: LNHNV, YYDKDF (reference sequence). CDR3 amino acids: CATSSLYRVSPYEQYF. CDR3 bases: TGTGCCACCAGCAGCCTTTACAGGGTTTCTCCTTACGAGCAGTACTTC.

CDR3: CASSSPTGEQFF. CDR3 in DNA: TGTGCCAGCAGCTCACCGACGGGTGAGCAGTTCTTC. The rearrangement uses TRBV11-3 and TRBJ2-1; D ambiguous. Germline V gene lookup returns CDR1 SGHNT and CDR2 YENEEA. The CDR3 spans 12 residues. Trimming left V 4 bases short and J 9 bases short, with 10 bases between.

This sequence joins TRBV28 and TRBJ2-1; 8 positions agree with TRBD1. The V segment lost 6 bases and the J segment 0 bases; nucleotides outside the gene matches: 1. Germline lookup yields CDR1 MDHEN and CDR2 SYDVKM. The CDR3 length is 14 residues. The CDR3 sequence is CASRTGGSYNEQFF. As DNA, the CDR3 is TGTGCCAGCAGAACAGGGGGCTCCTACAATGAGCAGTTCTTC. The whole variable domain, remainder taken from reference TRBV28 and TRBJ2-1, is DVKVTQSSRYLVKRTGEKVFLECVQDMDHENMFWYRQDPGLGLRLIYFSYDVKMKEKGDIPEGYSVSREKKERFSLILESASTNQTSMYLCASRTGGSYNEQFFGPGTRLTVL.

V is TRBV28 and J is TRBJ1-5; D is possibly TRBD1 (5 bases). The CDR3 covers 15 residues. Germline lookup yields CDR1 MDHEN and CDR2 SYDVKM. The V end lost 5 bases, the J end lost 1 base, and 12 bases lay between the germline ends. CDR3: CASSGHPASNQPQHF. In DNA form, the CDR3 reads TGTGCCAGCAGTGGACACCCGGCGAGCAATCAGCCCCAGCATTTT. Full variable domain (missing parts from reference TRBV28 and TRBJ1-5): DVKVTQSSRYLVKRTGEKVFLECVQDMDHENMFWYRQDPGLGLRLIYFSYDVKMKEKGDIPEGYSVSREKKERFSLILESASTNQTSMYLCASSGHPASNQPQHFGDGTRLSIL.

This chain uses TRBV20-1 with TRBJ1-3; 7 nucleotides align to TRBD1. The CDR3 consists of 14 residues. Unmatched junction bases numbered 7, after V lost 3 bases and J lost 5 bases. Germline V gene lookup returns CDR1 DFQATT and CDR2 SNEGSKA (reference sequence). CDR3 sequence (DNA): TGCAGTGCTAGTTCTGGACAGGTCAGAAACACCATATATTTT. Translation: CSASSGQVRNTIYF.